These 19 T cell receptor beta chains came from one sample sequenced in a study of spatial heterogeneity in lung cancer. Study outcomes and limitations: Mutation counts in tumors were tracked by counts of expanded intratumoral alpha and beta TCRs.

Specified time point: sample taken at primary tumor resection. One entry per CDR3 protein results from TCRdb running MiXCR on the 5' RACE reads. The table records approximately 10,000 distinct CDR3 sequences, around 5.5% of them present only once. Antigens for these TCRs are unknown. The input for sequencing was lung tumor tissue, taken at surgery. All receptors derive from a male donor with early-stage non-small cell lung cancer.

This clonotype was seen many times. A library made for alpha chains picked up this beta chain off target, so its size means little. The gene calls are TRBV7-9 and TRBJ1-1; D remains ambiguous. CDR3 length equals 15 residues. Germline V CDR1 and CDR2: SEHNR, FQNEAQ (reference sequence). Trimming took off 5 bases at V and 1 base at J, with 14 bases between the two ends. CDR3 sequence: CASSRPVWENTEAFF. The CDR3 DNA reads as TGTGCCAGCAGCCGACCGGTGTGGGAGAACACTGAAGCTTTCTTT.

Points on this clonotype: This beta chain is an off-target read within a library intended for alpha chains, so its frequency means little. The CDR3 reads CASSQSGTASYEQYF. The CDR3 DNA is TGTGCCAGCAGCCAGTCCGGGACAGCCTCCTACGAGCAGTACTTC. This chain connects TRBV4-2 to TRBJ2-7; TRBD1 agrees at 7 bases. Germline V gene sequence: CDR1 LGHNA, CDR2 YNFKEQ. The CDR3 contains 15 residues. The trim removed 3 bases at V and 0 bases at J, leaving 5 bases unmatched.

Comments on this clonotype: In a library made to pick up alpha chains, this beta chain is a stray read with a size that means little. The chain has TRBV27 and TRBJ1-1; 9 nucleotides align to TRBD1. Germline V gene data show CDR1 as MNHEY and CDR2 as SMNVEV (reference sequence). The CDR3 consists of 15 residues. V shed 3 bases, J shed 5 bases, and the junction held 7 bases outside the gene matches. CDR3 nucleotide sequence: TGTGCCAGCAGTTTGCTAACAGGGGGCTGGACTGAAGCTTTCTTT. Amino acids: CASSLLTGGWTEAFF.

With respect to this clonotype: The library was prepared for alpha chains; this beta chain is a stray read, so its frequency means little. This chain connects TRBV28 to TRBJ2-2; D possibly matches TRBD1 or TRBD2 (5 bases each). The V end lost 6 bases, the J end lost 2 bases, and 10 bases lay between the germline ends. CDR1 is MDHEN, CDR2 SYDVKM, per germline. This CDR3 contains 14 residues. The CDR3 is CASRGRINTGELFF. In DNA form, the CDR3 reads TGTGCCAGCAGGGGACGGATAAACACCGGGGAGCTGTTTTTT. Supplemented by reference TRBV28 and TRBJ2-2, the full variable domain reads DVKVTQSSRYLVKRTGEKVFLECVQDMDHENMFWYRQDPGLGLRLIYFSYDVKMKEKGDIPEGYSVSREKKERFSLILESASTNQTSMYLCASRGRINTGELFFGEGSRLTVL.

This clonotype was seen a few times. With the library built for alpha chains, this beta chain is off target and its frequency is not meaningful. The V and J genes are TRBV6-5 and TRBJ2-3; 10 positions match TRBD2. This CDR3 region has 16 residues. V was clipped by 2 bases and J by 6 bases; unmatched bases: 8. CDR1 is MNHEY and CDR2 is SVGAGI in the germline V gene. The CDR3 here is CASSYGLAGAGDTQYF. The CDR3 coding sequence is TGTGCCAGCAGTTACGGTCTAGCGGGGGCCGGGGATACGCAGTATTTT.

This clonotype is termed medium-sized. Since the library was made to target alpha chains, this beta chain is a stray read and its abundance is not meaningful. This chain uses TRBV10-3 with TRBJ1-1; the D gene is possibly TRBD1 (5 bases). This CDR3 spans 15 amino acids. Germline assignment: CDR1 ENHRY and CDR2 SYGVKD. V was pared by 4 bases and J by 0 bases, with 12 bases between. The CDR3 bases are TGTGCCATCAGTGGATCGACAGAAATGAACACTGAAGCTTTCTTT. Translating gives CAISGSTEMNTEAFF.

This clonotype was picked up many times. Little can be read into the size of this beta chain, an off-target read in a library designed for alpha chains. The chain combines TRBV7-6 with TRBJ2-3; 9 bases align to TRBD2. In germline, CDR1 is SGHVS, CDR2 FNYEAQ. The CDR3 sequence is 16 residues long. V lost 1 base, J lost 2 bases, and 4 bases stayed unmatched. The CDR3 reads CASSLVAGGATDTQYF. In DNA form, the CDR3 reads TGTGCCAGCAGCTTAGTGGCGGGGGGGGCCACAGATACGCAGTATTTT.

This clonotype has at least ten counts. As an off-target read in a library built for alpha chains, this beta chain has a frequency of little significance. This chain connects TRBV2 to TRBJ2-3, with a weak D call TRBD2 (5 bases). Germline V CDR1 and CDR2: SNHLY, FYNNEI. Trimming took off 7 bases at V and 0 bases at J, with 14 bases between the two ends. The CDR3 covers 15 residues. CDR3 DNA: TGTGCCAGCACCTCATCTAGCATTAGCACAGATACGCAGTATTTT. Protein sequence: CASTSSSISTDTQYF.

Many counts were recorded for this clonotype. Since it is a stray read in a library aimed at alpha chains, this beta chain has a size that is not meaningful. The chain recombines TRBV6-1 with TRBJ1-5; TRBD1 might be the D (6 bases). V was clipped by 7 bases and J by 0 bases, with 19 bases between them. CDR3 size: 17 residues. From germline, CDR1 is MNHNS and CDR2 SASEGT. CDR3 sequence: CASTQKRGGYSNQPQHF. Written as DNA, the CDR3 is TGTGCCAGCACCCAAAAGAGGGGGGGCTATAGCAATCAGCCCCAGCATTTT.

Worth noting for this clonotype: This beta chain turned up in a library designed for alpha chains; as an off-target read, its abundance says little. The chain uses TRBV3-1 and TRBJ2-3; 11 nucleotides agree with TRBD2. The germline V gene has CDR1 LGHDT and CDR2 YNNKEL (reference sequence). Trimming at V came to 5 bases and at J to 6 bases, leaving 7 bases not matched to a gene. The CDR3 loop spans 15 amino acids. CDR3 in amino acids: CASSSTSGGGDTQYF. The CDR3 DNA is TGTGCCAGCAGCAGTACTAGCGGGGGCGGGGATACGCAGTATTTT.

This clonotype was seen many times. Since it is a stray read in a library aimed at alpha chains, this beta chain has a size that is not meaningful. V and J are TRBV5-8 and TRBJ1-6, with unresolved D. V gave up 4 bases and J gave up 2 bases, with 10 bases separating them. Germline V gene data show CDR1 as SGHTS and CDR2 as YDEGEE. The CDR3 contains 15 residues. The CDR3, as DNA: TGTGCCAGCAGCCCGGACGGCGCCTATAATTCACCCCTCCACTTT. Encoded protein: CASSPDGAYNSPLHF.

This clonotype has a count of ten or more. This beta chain turned up in a library designed for alpha chains; as an off-target read, its abundance says little. The CDR3 sequence is CSVPRQRTDTQYF. As DNA, the CDR3 is TGCAGTGTACCCCGACAGCGCACAGATACGCAGTATTTT. V is TRBV20-1 and J is TRBJ2-3; D is perhaps TRBD1 (5 bases). V was shortened by 7 bases and J by 1 base, with 12 bases between the two germline ends. The V gene's germline CDR1 is DFQATT and CDR2 SNEGSKA (reference sequence). The CDR3 covers 13 residues.

This clonotype was detected ten times or more. This beta chain was picked up by a library intended for alpha chains and is off target, so its count carries little meaning. This chain uses TRBV5-5 with TRBJ2-1; 8 positions match TRBD1. V lost 1 base, J lost 6 bases, and 6 bases stayed unmatched. The CDR3 consists of 15 residues. Germline CDR1 SGHKS, CDR2 YYEKEE (reference sequence). As DNA, the CDR3 is TGTGCCAGCAGCTTGACAGGGGGGCCACCCAATGAGCAGTTCTTC. This sequence encodes CASSLTGGPPNEQFF.

This clonotype was seen many times. Since it is a stray read in a library aimed at alpha chains, this beta chain has a size that is not meaningful. V and J are TRBV28 and TRBJ1-2; D possibly corresponds to TRBD1 (6 bases). The germline V gene has CDR1 MDHEN and CDR2 SYDVKM. The CDR3 runs to 15 residues. Trimming cost V 6 bases and J 5 bases, with 19 bases left between them. The CDR3 DNA is TGTGCCAGCAGCGTAGGAACAGGGAAAACTTATGGCTACACCTTC. This encodes CASSVGTGKTYGYTF.

This clonotype was recorded many times. The library was designed around alpha chains, so this beta chain is a stray read whose abundance carries little weight. V usage is TRBV19 and J usage is TRBJ1-2; D is ambiguous. V lost 6 bases to trimming and J lost 8 bases, with 13 bases between them. Germline V gene lookup returns CDR1 LNHDA and CDR2 SQIVND (reference sequence). The CDR3 extends over 12 amino acids. The CDR3 here is CASSTPGRGYTF. In DNA, the CDR3 is TGTGCCAGTAGCACCCCAGGCCGCGGCTACACCTTC.

In this sample, this clonotype is medium-sized. Because this beta chain is a stray read in a library intended to capture alpha chains, its abundance should not be given much weight. The rearrangement links TRBV12-3 or TRBV12-4 to TRBJ2-1; possibly TRBD1 for D (6 bases). The CDR3 extends over 15 amino acids. Trimming removed 3 bases from V and 2 bases from J, with 11 bases in between. In nucleotides, the CDR3 is TGTGCCAGCAGTTTTCAGGGGCCCCCCTACAATGAGCAGTTCTTC. Its protein is CASSFQGPPYNEQFF.

Ten or more counts support this clonotype. This beta chain is an unintended read in a library built for alpha chains; its size means little. This chain uses TRBV4-1 with TRBJ2-1; D could derive from TRBD1 or TRBD2 (5 bases each). This CDR3 has 19 amino acids. Germline CDR1 MGHRA, CDR2 YSYEKL. Between the trimmed V and J ends, which lost 3 bases and 2 bases, there was a span of 23 bases. CDR3 region: CASSHPIGTQGRPYNEQFF. In DNA form, the CDR3 reads TGCGCCAGCAGCCATCCAATCGGGACGCAGGGCCGTCCCTACAATGAGCAGTTCTTC.

This clonotype was counted a few times. A much bigger clone sits one base away, suggesting this may be a read error. A library made for alpha chains picked up this beta chain off target, so its size means little. The CDR3 reads CASRRERIDSYEQHF. The CDR3 region has the DNA TGTGCCAGCAGGCGTGAGCGGATTGACTCCTACGAGCAGCACTTC. This sequence joins TRBV28 and TRBJ2-7; a weak D match, TRBD2 (5 bases). CDR3 length: 15 amino acids. In germline, CDR1 is MDHEN, CDR2 SYDVKM.

In its sample, this clonotype was seen many times. Being off target in a library aimed at alpha chains, this beta chain has a size of little meaning. The chain is built from TRBV10-3 and TRBJ2-2; 8 positions agree with TRBD2. CDR1 is ENHRY, CDR2 SYGVKD, per germline. There are 17 residues in the CDR3. Trimming cost V 5 bases and J 0 bases; bases outside gene matches: 8. In DNA form, the CDR3 reads TGTGCCATCAGTCTAGCGGGCTGGTTTACGAACACCGGGGAGCTGTTTTTT. Encoded protein: CAISLAGWFTNTGELFF.